These 9 T cell receptor beta chains were all obtained from the same sample, sequenced in a study of T cell responses to AZD1222 COVID-19 vaccine. Measured with immunoSEQ multiplex PCR; TCRdb has only the in-frame clones, and not every one. The sample records approximately 140,000 clones, approximately 90% being singletons. The source material was peripheral blood, sampled on day 0 of AZD1222 vaccination. The receptors stem from an adult in good health.

This clone was counted between two and nine times. This rearrangement joins TRBV5-5 to TRBJ2-1, with 7 bases that match TRBD2. J gave up 6 bases and V 2 bases, and 11 bases lay outside the gene matches. The CDR3 has 16 amino acids. Germline V lookup: CDR1 SGHKS, CDR2 YYEKEE (reference sequence). CDR3 region: CASSFRGGSSSNEQFF. As DNA, the CDR3 is TGTGCCAGCAGCTTTAGGGGCGGGAGCTCTTCCAATGAGCAGTTCTTC.

The gene calls are TRBV27 and TRBJ1-2, with D possibly matching TRBD1 (5 bases). Trimming took 5 bases from V and 1 from J, leaving 14 bases between them. The CDR3 length is 15 residues. Germline lookup yields CDR1 MNHEY and CDR2 SMNVEV (reference sequence). The CDR3, as DNA: TGTGCCAGCAGTAAATACTCCAGGGATAACTATGGCTACACCTTC. It encodes CASSKYSRDNYGYTF.

The V gene is TRBV5-4, the J gene TRBJ1-6, with 9 bases that match TRBD1. The germline V gene encodes CDR1 SGHNT and CDR2 YYREEE (reference sequence). V trimming: 5 bases; J trimming: 10 bases; junction bases outside the gene matches: 10. This CDR3 comprises 15 residues. CDR3 DNA sequence: TGTGCCAGCAGTAATCACCGACAGGGGGGGTCACCCCTCCACTTT. Translation: CASSNHRQGGSPLHF.

V usage is TRBV28 and J usage is TRBJ1-2; the match to TRBD1 covers 7 bases. CDR1 and CDR2 (germline): MDHEN, SYDVKM. This CDR3 comprises 12 residues. V shed 8 bases, J shed 3 bases, and the junction held 3 bases outside the gene matches. This CDR3 is CASGGTDYGYTF. CDR3 DNA sequence: TGTGCCAGCGGCGGGACAGACTATGGCTACACCTTC.

The table lists this clone with a count of one. The gene calls are TRBV14 and TRBJ1-2, with TRBD1 identical over 9 bases. From germline, CDR1 is SGHDN and CDR2 FVKESK. There are 15 residues in the CDR3. With V trimmed by 4 bases and J by 4 bases, 7 bases remained unmatched. The DNA of the CDR3 is TGTGCCAGCAGCCCCCGGGACAGGGCTTTCTATGGCTACACCTTC. Translation gives CASSPRDRAFYGYTF.

The J gene is TRBJ1-5, the V gene TRBV28; D remains ambiguous. V gave up 9 bases and J gave up 8 bases, with 20 bases separating them. Germline values: CDR1 MDHEN, CDR2 SYDVKM. CDR3 length: 14 residues. CDR3 in amino acids: CASRVGSPVKPQHF. The DNA for the CDR3 is TGTGCCAGTCGTGTCGGCAGCCCTGTGAAGCCCCAGCATTTT.

This chain links TRBV30 with TRBJ1-5; 10 bases are shared with TRBD1. The CDR3 totals 14 residues. V was pared by 5 bases and J by 5 bases, with 6 bases of the junction left unmatched. Germline CDR1 reads GTSNPN; CDR2 reads SVGIG (reference sequence). CDR3 sequence (DNA): TGTGCCTGGTCCGGGACAGGGGTTTATCAGCCCCAGCATTTT. It specifies CAWSGTGVYQPQHF.

The CDR3 region has the DNA TGTGCCAGCAGCCTCAGGTTCGAGCAGTACTTC. Translated, it gives CASSLRFEQYF. The chain recombines TRBV5-8 with TRBJ2-7; D remains unclear. V lost 4 bases and J lost 6, with 8 bases in between. Germline-derived CDR1 and CDR2 are SGHTS and YDEGEE. The CDR3 extends over 11 amino acids.

The chain recombines TRBV28 with TRBJ1-4, with D tentatively TRBD1 (5 bases). Germline loops: CDR1 MDHEN, CDR2 SYDVKM. Trimming left V 4 bases short and J 8 bases short, with 20 bases between. This CDR3 has 16 amino acids. The CDR3 DNA sequence: TGTGCCAGCAGTTCCATGGGGGGGAGTGCCGGGGAAAAACTGTTTTTT. As protein: CASSSMGGSAGEKLFF.